This T cell receptor (beta chain) was retrieved from a study of CD8+CD57+ T cells in acquired aplastic anemia. Study-level points and caveats: The study found no significant CD8+ Simpson's diversity difference between patients and controls. Both patients and controls carried the same twenty-nine CD8+ CDR3 sequences.

Genomic DNA served as template for TCR beta VDJ and CDR3 profiling. MiXCR was run by TCRdb on the reads, yielding one entry per CDR3 protein. Of about 220,000 distinct CDR3 sequences listed, 30% to 40% are singletons. This clonotype has a single count. Its antigen is still unknown. This clone may be a read error of a much larger clone one base away. Deletions cut 3 bases from V and 11 bases from J, with 17 bases between. This CDR3 region has 14 residues. From germline, CDR1 is KGHSH and CDR2 LQKENI. The chain is built from TRBV18 and TRBJ1-5; a weak D match, TRBD1 (5 bases). Sequenced input: sorted CD4+, CD8+, or CD8+CD57+ T cells (not recorded which) from PBMCs. This TCR came from a human donor in good health, serving as a control. The CDR3 reads CASSPLEGRLSQHF. CDR3 nucleotides: TGTGCCAGCTCACCCCTCGAGGGACGGTTGTCCCAGCATTTT.